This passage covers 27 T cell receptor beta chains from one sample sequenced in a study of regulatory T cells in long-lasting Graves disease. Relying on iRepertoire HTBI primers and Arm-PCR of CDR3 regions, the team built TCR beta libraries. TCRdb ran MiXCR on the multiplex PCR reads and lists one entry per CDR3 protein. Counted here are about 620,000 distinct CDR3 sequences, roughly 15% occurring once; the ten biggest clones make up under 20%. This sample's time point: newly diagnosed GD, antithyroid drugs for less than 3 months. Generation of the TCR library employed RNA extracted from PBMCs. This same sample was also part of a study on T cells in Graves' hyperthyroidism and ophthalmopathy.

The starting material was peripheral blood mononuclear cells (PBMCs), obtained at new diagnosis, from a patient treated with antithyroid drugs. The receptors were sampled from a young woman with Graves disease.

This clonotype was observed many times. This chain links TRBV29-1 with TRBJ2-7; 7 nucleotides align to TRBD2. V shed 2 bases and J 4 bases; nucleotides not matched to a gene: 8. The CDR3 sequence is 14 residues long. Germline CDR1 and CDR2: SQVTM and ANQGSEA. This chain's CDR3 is CSVERASGRYEQYF. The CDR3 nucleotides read TGCAGCGTTGAAAGGGCTAGCGGTCGTTACGAGCAGTACTTC.

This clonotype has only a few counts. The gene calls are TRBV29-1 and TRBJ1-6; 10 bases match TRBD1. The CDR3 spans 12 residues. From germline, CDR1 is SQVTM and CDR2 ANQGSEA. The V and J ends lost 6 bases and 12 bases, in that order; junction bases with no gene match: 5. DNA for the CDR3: TGCAGCGTCTCAGGACAGGGGGAACCCCTCCACTTT. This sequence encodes CSVSGQGEPLHF.

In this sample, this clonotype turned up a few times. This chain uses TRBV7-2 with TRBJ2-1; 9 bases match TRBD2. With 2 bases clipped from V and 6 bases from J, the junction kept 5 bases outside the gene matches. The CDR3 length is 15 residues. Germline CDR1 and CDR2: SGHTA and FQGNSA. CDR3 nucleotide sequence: TGTGCCAGCAGCTTAAAGCGGGAGGAATTCAATGAGCAGTTCTTC. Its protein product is CASSLKREEFNEQFF. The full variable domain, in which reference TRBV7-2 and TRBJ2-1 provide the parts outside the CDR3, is GAGVSQSPSNKVTEKGKDVELRCDPISGHTALYWYRQSLGQGLEFLIYFQGNSAPDKSGLPSDRFSAERTGGSVSTLTIQRTQQEDSAVYLCASSLKREEFNEQFFGPGTRLTVL.

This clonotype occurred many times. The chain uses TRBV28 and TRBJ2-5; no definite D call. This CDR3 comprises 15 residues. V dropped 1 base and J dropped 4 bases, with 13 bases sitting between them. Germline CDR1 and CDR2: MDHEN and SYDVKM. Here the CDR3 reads CASSLYGQVGETQYF. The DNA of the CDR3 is TGTGCCAGCAGTTTATATGGGCAGGTGGGAGAGACCCAGTACTTC. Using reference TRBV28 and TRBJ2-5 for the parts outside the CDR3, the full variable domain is DVKVTQSSRYLVKRTGEKVFLECVQDMDHENMFWYRQDPGLGLRLIYFSYDVKMKEKGDIPEGYSVSREKKERFSLILESASTNQTSMYLCASSLYGQVGETQYFGPGTRLLVL.

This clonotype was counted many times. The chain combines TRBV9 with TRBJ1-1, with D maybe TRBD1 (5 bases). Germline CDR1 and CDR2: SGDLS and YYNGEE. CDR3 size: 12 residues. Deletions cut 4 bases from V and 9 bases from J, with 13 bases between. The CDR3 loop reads CASSPGWTQAFF. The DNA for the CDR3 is TGTGCCAGCAGCCCCGGATGGACACAAGCTTTCTTT.

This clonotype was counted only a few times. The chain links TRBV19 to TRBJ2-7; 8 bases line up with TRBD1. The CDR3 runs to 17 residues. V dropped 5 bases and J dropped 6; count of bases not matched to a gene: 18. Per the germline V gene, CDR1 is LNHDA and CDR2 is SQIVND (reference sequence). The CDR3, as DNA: TGTGCCAGTAGTTACAGGGGGGACCAAGTAACCCCTGGCGAGCAGTACTTC. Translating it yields CASSYRGDQVTPGEQYF.

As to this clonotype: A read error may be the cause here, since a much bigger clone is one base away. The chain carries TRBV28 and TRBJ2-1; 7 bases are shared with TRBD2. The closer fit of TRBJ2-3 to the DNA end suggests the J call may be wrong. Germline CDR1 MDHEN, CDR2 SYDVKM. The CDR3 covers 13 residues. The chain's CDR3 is CAGSLAGAGTQYF. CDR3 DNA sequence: TGTGCCGGCAGTTTGGCGGGAGCGGGTACGCAGTATTTT.

The CDR3 here is CASSFGEGQPQHF. The CDR3 DNA reads TGCGCCAGCAGCTTTGGGGAAGGTCAGCCCCAGCATTTT. This sequence joins TRBV5-1 and TRBJ1-5; D remains unclear. The germline V gene encodes CDR1 SGHRS and CDR2 YFSETQ. With 2 bases removed from V and 6 bases from J, the gap between germline ends came to 9 bases. CDR3 length: 13 amino acids. The whole variable domain, remainder taken from reference TRBV5-1 and TRBJ1-5, is KAGVTQTPRYLIKTRGQQVTLSCSPISGHRSVSWYQQTPGQGLQFLFEYFSETQRNKGNFPGRFSGRQFSNSRSEMNVSTLELGDSALYLCASSFGEGQPQHFGDGTRLSIL.

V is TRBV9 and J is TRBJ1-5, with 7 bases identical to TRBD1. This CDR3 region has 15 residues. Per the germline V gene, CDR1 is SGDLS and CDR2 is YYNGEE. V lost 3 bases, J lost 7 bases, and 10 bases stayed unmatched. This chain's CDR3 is CASSASGGVRQPQHF. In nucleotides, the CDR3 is TGTGCCAGCAGCGCGTCAGGGGGGGTCAGACAGCCCCAGCATTTT. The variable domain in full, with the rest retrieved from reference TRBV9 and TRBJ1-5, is DSGVTQTPKHLITATGQRVTLRCSPRSGDLSVYWYQQSLDQGLQFLIQYYNGEERAKGNILERFSAQQFPDLHSELNLSSLELGDSALYFCASSASGGVRQPQHFGDGTRLSIL.

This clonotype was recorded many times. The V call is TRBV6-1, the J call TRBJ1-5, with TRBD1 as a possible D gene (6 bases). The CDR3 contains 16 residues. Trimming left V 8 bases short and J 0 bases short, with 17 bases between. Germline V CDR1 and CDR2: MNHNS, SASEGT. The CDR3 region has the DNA TGTGCCAGCTCCAGGGACACCTCCTATAGCAATCAGCCCCAGCATTTT. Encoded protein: CASSRDTSYSNQPQHF.

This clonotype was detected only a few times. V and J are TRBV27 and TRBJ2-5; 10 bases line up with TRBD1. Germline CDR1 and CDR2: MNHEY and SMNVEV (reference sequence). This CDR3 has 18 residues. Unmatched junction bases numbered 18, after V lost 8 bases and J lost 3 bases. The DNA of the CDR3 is TGTGCCAGCCCTCCAAGCTCGCGGACAGGGGGGGATAAAGAGACCCAGTACTTC. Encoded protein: CASPPSSRTGGDKETQYF.

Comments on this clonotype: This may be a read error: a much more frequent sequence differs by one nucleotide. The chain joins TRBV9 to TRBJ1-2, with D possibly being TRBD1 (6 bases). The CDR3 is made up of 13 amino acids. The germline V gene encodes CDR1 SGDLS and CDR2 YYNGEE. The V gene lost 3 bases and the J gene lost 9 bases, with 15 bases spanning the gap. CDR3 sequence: CASSAEQGRRYTF. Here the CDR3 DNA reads TGTGCCAGCAGCGCAGAACAGGGCCGGCGCTACACCTTC.

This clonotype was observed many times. CDR3 residues: CASSLEGKTAEAFF. The CDR3 nucleotides read TGTGCCAGCAGTTTGGAGGGGAAGACCGCTGAAGCTTTCTTT. This chain joins TRBV28 and TRBJ1-1; weak D call: TRBD1 (5 bases). Deletions cut 3 bases from V and 6 bases from J, with 14 bases between. The germline CDR1 and CDR2 sequences are MDHEN and SYDVKM. This CDR3 region has 14 residues.

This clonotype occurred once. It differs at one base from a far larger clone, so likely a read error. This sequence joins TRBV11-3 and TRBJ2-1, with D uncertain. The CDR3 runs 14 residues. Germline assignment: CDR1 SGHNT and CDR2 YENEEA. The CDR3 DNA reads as TGTGTCAGCAGCTTAGATCTAGTCTGGAATGAGCAGTTCTTC. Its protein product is CVSSLDLVWNEQFF.

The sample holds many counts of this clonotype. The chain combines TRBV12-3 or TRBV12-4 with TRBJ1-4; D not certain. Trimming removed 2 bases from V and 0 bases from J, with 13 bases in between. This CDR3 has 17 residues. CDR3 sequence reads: CASSLSLGGATNEKLFF. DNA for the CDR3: TGTGCCAGCAGTTTATCACTCGGCGGCGCAACTAATGAAAAACTGTTTTTT.

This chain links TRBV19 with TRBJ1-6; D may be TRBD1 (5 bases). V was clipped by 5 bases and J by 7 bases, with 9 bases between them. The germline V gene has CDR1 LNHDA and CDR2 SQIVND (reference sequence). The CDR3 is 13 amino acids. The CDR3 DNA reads TGTGCCAGTAGTGGGGGTTTCAATTCACCCCTCCACTTT. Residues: CASSGGFNSPLHF.

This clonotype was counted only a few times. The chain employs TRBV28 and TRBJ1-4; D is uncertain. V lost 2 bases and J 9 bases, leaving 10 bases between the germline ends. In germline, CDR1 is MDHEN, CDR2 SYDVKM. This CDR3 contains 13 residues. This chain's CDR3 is CASSLRQPKKLFF. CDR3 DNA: TGTGCCAGCAGTTTACGTCAACCCAAAAAACTGTTTTTT.

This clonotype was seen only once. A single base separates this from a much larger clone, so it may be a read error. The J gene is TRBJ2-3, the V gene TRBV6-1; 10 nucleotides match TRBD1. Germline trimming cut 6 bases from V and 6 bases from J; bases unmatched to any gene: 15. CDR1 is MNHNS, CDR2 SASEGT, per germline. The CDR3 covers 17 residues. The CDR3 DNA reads TGTGCCAGCAGCGAAAGACGACAGGGGGCGTCCATCGATACGCAGTATTTT. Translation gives CASSERRQGASIDTQYF.

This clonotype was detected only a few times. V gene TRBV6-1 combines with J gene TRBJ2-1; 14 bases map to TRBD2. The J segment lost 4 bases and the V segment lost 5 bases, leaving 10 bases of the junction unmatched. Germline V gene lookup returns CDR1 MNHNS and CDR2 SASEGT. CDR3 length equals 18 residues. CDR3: CASSPPGGLAGAYNEQFF. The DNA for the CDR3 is TGTGCCAGCAGTCCACCCGGGGGACTAGCGGGAGCATACAATGAGCAGTTCTTC.

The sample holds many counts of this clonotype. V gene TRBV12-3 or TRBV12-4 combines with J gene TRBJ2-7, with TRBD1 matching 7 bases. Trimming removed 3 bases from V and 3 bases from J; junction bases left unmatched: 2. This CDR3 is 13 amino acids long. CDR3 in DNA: TGTGCCAGCAGTTTGGACAGGAACTACGAGCAGTACTTC. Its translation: CASSLDRNYEQYF.

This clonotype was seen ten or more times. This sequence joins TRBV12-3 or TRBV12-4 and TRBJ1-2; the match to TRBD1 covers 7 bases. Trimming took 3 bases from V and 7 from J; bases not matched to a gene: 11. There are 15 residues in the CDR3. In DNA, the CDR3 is TGTGCCAGCAGTTTGATCGGCAGGGGGGGAAGTGGCTACACCTTC. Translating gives CASSLIGRGGSGYTF.

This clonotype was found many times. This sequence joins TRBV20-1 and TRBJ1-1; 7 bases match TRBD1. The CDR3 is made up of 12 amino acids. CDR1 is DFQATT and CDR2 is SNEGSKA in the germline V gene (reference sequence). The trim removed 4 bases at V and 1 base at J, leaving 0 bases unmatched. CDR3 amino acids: CSATGGNTEAFF. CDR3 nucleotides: TGCAGTGCTACAGGGGGGAACACTGAAGCTTTCTTT.

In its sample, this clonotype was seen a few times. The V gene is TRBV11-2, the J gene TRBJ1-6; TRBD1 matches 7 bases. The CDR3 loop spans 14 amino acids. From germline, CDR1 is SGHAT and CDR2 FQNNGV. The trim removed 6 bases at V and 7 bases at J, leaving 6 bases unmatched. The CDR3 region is CASRPDRENSPLHF. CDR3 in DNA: TGTGCCAGCAGACCCGACAGGGAGAATTCACCCCTCCACTTT. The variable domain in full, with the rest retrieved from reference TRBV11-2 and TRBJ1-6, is EAGVAQSPRYKIIEKRQSVAFWCNPISGHATLYWYQQILGQGPKLLIQFQNNGVVDDSQLPKDRFSAERLKGVDSTLKIQPAKLEDSAVYLCASRPDRENSPLHFGNGTRLTVT.

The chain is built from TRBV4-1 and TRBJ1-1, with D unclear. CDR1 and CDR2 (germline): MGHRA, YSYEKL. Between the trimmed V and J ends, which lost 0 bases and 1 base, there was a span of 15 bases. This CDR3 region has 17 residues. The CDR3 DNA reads TGCGCCAGCAGCCAAGAGCACGGTATCGCGGGGAACACTGAAGCTTTCTTT. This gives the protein CASSQEHGIAGNTEAFF.

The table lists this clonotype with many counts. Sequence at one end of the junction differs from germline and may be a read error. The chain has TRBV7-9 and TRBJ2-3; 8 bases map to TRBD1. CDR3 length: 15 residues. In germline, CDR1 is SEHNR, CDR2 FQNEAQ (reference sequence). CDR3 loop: CASSLRQGSIDTQYF. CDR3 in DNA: TGTGCCAGCAGCTTAAGACAGGGGAGCATAGATACGCAGTATTTT.

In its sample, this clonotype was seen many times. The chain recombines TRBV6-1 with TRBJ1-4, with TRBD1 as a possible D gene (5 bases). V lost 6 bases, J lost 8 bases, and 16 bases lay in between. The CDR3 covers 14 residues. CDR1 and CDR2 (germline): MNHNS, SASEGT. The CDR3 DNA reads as TGTGCCAGCAGGACTCGACAGTTGCGGGAAAAACTGTTTTTT. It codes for CASRTRQLREKLFF.

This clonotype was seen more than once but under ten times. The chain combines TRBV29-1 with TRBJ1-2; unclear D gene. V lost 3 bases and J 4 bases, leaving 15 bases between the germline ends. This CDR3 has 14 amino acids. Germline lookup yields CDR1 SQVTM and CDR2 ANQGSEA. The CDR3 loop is CSVDNPLTFYGYTF. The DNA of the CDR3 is TGCAGCGTTGACAACCCCCTGACATTCTATGGCTACACCTTC.